The source of this T cell receptor (beta chain) is a study of regulatory T cells in long-lasting Graves disease. Study-wide results and limits: TRBV28, TRBJ1-2 and TRBJ2-5 emerged as the favored segments in persistent disease. New patients shared approximately 1,000 public clonotypes, and persistent patients shared more, with 2,741. With a small sample size, accuracy may have been reduced.

Stated time point: persistent/refractory GD, antithyroid drugs over 5 years with positive TRAb. Making the TCR library involved RNA that had been extracted from PBMCs. CDR1 is SGHRS and CDR2 is YFSETQ in the germline V gene. This CDR3 is 14 amino acids long. V dropped 5 bases and J dropped 4; count of bases not matched to a gene: 5. Turning to this clonotype: Its antigen is not identified.

According to the study, TCR beta libraries were built with iRepertoire HTBI primers and CDR3-region Arm-PCR. TCRdb processed the multiplex PCR reads anew with MiXCR; each CDR3 protein has one entry. Of about 470,000 distinct CDR3 sequences in the sample, more than 20% were seen once. The sequenced sample was peripheral blood mononuclear cells (PBMCs), obtained when the disease was refractory, from a patient treated with antithyroid drugs. V is TRBV5-1 and J is TRBJ2-3; 9 nucleotides agree with TRBD2. The clonotype comes from a female donor with Graves disease. The CDR3 DNA reads as TGCGCCAGCAGGACTAGCGGAACGGCAGATACGCAGTATTTT. It encodes CASRTSGTADTQYF. The whole variable domain, remainder taken from reference TRBV5-1 and TRBJ2-3, is KAGVTQTPRYLIKTRGQQVTLSCSPISGHRSVSWYQQTPGQGLQFLFEYFSETQRNKGNFPGRFSGRQFSNSRSEMNVSTLELGDSALYLCASRTSGTADTQYFGPGTRLTVL.